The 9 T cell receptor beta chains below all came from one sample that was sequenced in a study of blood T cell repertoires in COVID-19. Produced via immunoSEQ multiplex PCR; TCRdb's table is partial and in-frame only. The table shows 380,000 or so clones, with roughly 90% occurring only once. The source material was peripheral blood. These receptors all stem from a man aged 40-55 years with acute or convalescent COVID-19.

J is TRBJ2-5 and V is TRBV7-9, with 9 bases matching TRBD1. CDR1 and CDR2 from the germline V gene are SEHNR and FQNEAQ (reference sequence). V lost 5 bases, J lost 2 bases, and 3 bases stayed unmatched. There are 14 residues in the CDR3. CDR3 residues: CASSPDRGQETQYF. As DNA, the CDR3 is TGTGCCAGCAGCCCGGACAGGGGTCAAGAGACCCAGTACTTC.

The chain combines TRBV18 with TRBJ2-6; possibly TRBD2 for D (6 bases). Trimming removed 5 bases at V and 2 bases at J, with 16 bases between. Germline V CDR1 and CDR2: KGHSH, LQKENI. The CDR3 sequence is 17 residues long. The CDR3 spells CASSEVGRTTGANVLTF. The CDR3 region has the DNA TGTGCCAGCTCAGAGGTGGGACGGACTACTGGGGCCAACGTCCTGACTTTC.

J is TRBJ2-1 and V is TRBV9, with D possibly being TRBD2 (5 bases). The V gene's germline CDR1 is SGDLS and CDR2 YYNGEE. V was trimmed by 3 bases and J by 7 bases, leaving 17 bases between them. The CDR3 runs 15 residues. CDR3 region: CASSAFRARRNEQFF. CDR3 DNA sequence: TGTGCCAGCAGCGCTTTCCGGGCCAGGAGGAATGAGCAGTTCTTC.

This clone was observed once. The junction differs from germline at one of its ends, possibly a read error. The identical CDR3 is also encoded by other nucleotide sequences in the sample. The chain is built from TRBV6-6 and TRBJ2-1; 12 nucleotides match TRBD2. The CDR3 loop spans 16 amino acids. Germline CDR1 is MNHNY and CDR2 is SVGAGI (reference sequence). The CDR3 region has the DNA TGTGCTAGCAGTTACTCCCTAGCGGGAGGGCCCAATGAGCAGTTCTTC. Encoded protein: CASSYSLAGGPNEQFF.

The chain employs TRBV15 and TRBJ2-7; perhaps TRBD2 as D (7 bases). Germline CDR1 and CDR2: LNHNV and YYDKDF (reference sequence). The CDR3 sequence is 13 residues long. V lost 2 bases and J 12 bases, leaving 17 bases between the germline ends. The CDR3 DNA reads TGTGCCACCAGCAGAAGTGCCGGGGAGGGGGTGTACTTC. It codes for CATSRSAGEGVYF.

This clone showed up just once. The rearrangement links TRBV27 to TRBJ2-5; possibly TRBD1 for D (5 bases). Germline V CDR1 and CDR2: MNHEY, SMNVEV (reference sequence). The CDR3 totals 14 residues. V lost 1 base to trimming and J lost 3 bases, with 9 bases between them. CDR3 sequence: CASSLWAGKETQYF. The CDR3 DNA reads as TGTGCCAGCAGTTTATGGGCAGGGAAAGAGACCCAGTACTTC.

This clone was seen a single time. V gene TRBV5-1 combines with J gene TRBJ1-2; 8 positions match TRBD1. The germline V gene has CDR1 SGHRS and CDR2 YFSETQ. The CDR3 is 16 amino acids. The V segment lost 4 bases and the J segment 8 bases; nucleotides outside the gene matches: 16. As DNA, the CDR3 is TGCGCCAGCAGCCTCGACCAGGGGGCAGGGCGGTGGGGCTACACCTTC. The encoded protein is CASSLDQGAGRWGYTF.

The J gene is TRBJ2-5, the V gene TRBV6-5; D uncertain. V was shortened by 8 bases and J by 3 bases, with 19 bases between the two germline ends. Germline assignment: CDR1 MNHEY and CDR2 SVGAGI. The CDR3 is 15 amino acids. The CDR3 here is CASSQSRQWKETQYF. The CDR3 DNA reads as TGTGCCAGCTCCCAGTCGCGGCAGTGGAAAGAGACCCAGTACTTC.

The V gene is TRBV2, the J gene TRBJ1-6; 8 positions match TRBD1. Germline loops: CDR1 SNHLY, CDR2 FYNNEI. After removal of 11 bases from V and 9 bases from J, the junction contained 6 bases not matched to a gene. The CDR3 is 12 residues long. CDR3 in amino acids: CAGGQGSSPLHF. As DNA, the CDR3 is TGTGCCGGAGGACAGGGAAGTTCACCCCTCCACTTT.